The entry below describes one T cell receptor beta chain. The authors' processing: Amplification with reference gene primers provided the estimates of nucleated cell counts. TCRdb keeps only in-frame clones here, not all; method: immunoSEQ multiplex PCR. V and J calls and clone size are those listed in that table; D and trimming were worked out from the DNA. The sample lists approximately 100,000 clones; over 65% were seen once. This CDR3 is built from 17 residues. V lost 4 bases and J 0 bases, leaving 17 bases between the germline ends. The germline gives CDR1 MNHGY, CDR2 SAAAGT. This entry is derived from a study of blood T cell repertoires in COVID-19. The wider study: Acute-phase and convalescent COVID-19 samples originated in the United States, Italy and Spain.

V is TRBV6-8 and J is TRBJ2-3; D is undetermined. The TCR comes from a human donor in a cohort sampled during active COVID-19. Material: peripheral blood. The CDR3 DNA sequence: TGTGCCAGCAGTTTGGTGACGGAGCAGCCTAGCACAGATACGCAGTATTTT. Translation gives CASSLVTEQPSTDTQYF.